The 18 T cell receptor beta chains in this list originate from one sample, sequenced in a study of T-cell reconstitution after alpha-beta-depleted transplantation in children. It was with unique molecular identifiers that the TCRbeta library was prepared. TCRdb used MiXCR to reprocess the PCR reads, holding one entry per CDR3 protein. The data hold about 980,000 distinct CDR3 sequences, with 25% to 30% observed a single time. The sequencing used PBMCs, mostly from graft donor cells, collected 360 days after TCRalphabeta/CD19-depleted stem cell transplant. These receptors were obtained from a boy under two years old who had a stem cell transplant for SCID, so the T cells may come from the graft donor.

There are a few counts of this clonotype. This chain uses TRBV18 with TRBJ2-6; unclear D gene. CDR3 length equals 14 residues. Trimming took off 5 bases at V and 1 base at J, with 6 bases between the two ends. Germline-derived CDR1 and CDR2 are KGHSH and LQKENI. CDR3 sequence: CASSGQSGANVLTF. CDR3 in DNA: TGTGCCAGCTCAGGGCAATCTGGGGCCAACGTCCTGACTTTC.

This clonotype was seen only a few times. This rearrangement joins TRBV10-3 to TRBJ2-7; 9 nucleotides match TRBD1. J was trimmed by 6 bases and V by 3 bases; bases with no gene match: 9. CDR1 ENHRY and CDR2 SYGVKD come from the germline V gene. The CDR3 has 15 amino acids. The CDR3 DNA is TGTGCCATCAGTGATTCCGGGACAGGGTTAGGCGAGCAGTACTTC. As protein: CAISDSGTGLGEQYF.

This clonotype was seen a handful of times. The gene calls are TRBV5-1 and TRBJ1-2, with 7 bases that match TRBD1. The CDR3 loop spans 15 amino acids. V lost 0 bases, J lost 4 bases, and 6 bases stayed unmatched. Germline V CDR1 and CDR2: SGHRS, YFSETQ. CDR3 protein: CASSLGRWTGYGYTF. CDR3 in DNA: TGCGCCAGCAGCTTGGGGAGATGGACAGGCTATGGCTACACCTTC. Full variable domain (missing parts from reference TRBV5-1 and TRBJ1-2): KAGVTQTPRYLIKTRGQQVTLSCSPISGHRSVSWYQQTPGQGLQFLFEYFSETQRNKGNFPGRFSGRQFSNSRSEMNVSTLELGDSALYLCASSLGRWTGYGYTFGSGTRLTVV.

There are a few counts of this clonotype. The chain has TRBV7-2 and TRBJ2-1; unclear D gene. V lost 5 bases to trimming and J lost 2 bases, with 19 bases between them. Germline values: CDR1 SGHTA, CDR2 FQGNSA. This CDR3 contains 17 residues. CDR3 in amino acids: CASSVTLRRSTYNEQFF. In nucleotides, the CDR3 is TGTGCCAGCAGCGTAACACTCAGGAGATCAACCTACAATGAGCAGTTCTTC.

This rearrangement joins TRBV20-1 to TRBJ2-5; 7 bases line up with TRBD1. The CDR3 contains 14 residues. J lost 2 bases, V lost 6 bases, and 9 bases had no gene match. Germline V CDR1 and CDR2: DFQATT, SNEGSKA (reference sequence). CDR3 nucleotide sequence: TGCAGTGCCAACCTGGGACAGCGGCAAGAGACCCAGTACTTC. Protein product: CSANLGQRQETQYF.

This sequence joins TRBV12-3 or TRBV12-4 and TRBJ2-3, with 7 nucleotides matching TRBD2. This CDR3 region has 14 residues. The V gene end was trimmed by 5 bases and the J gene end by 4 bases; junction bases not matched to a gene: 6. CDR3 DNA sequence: TGTGCCAGCAGTCCCGGACTAGTCTCAGATACGCAGTATTTT. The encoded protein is CASSPGLVSDTQYF.

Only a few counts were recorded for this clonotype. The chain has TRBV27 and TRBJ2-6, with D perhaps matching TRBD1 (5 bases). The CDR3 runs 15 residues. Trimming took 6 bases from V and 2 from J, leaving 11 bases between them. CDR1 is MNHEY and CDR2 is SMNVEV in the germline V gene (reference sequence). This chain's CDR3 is CASSQGGTGANVLTF. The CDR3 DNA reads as TGTGCCAGCAGCCAGGGCGGCACTGGGGCCAACGTCCTGACTTTC.

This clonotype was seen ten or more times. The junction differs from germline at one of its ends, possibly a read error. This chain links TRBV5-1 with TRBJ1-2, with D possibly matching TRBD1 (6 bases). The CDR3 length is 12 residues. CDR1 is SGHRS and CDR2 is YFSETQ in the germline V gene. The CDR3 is CASSLTGSGYTF. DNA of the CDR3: TGTGCCAGCAGTTTAACAGGGTCCGGCTACACCTTC.

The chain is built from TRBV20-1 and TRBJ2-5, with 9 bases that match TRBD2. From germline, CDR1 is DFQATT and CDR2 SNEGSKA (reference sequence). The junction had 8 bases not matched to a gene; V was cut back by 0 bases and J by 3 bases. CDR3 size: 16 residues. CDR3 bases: TGCAGTGCTAGAGATCGCTTTAGCGGGGGTAAAGAGACCCAGTACTTC. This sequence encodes CSARDRFSGGKETQYF.

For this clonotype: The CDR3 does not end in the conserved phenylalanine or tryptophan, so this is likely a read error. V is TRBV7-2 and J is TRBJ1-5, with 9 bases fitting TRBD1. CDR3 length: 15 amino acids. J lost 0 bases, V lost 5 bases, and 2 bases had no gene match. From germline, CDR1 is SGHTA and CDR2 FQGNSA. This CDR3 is CASSRTGVSNQPQHS. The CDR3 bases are TGTGCCAGCAGCCGGACAGGGGTTAGCAATCAGCCCCAGCATTCT.

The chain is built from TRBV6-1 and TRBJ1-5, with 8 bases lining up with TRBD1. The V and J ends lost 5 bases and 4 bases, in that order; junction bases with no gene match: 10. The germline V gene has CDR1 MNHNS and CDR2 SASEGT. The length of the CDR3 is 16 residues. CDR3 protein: CASSQQGGVRNQPQHF. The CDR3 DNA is TGTGCCAGCAGTCAACAGGGGGGAGTTAGAAATCAGCCCCAGCATTTT.

The CDR3 loop is CASSQGTEYEQYF. The CDR3 DNA is TGCGCCAGCAGCCAAGGGACAGAGTACGAGCAGTACTTC. The genes are TRBV4-1 and TRBJ2-7; perhaps TRBD1 as D (6 bases). The germline V gene encodes CDR1 MGHRA and CDR2 YSYEKL. Trimming pared 1 base from V and 4 bases from J, leaving 8 bases between. This CDR3 spans 13 amino acids.

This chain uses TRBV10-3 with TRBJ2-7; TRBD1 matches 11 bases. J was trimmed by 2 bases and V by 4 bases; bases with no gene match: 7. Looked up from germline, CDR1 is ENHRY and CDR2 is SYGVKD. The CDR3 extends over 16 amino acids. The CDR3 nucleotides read TGTGCCATCAGTGGGGGGGACAGGGGGATGACCTACGAGCAGTACTTC. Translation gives CAISGGDRGMTYEQYF.

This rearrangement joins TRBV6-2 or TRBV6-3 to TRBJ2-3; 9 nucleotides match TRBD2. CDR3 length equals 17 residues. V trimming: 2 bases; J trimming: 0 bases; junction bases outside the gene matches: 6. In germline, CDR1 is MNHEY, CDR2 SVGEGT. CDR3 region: CASSYASGDPSTDTQYF. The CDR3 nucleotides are TGTGCCAGCAGTTACGCTAGCGGGGACCCTAGCACAGATACGCAGTATTTT.

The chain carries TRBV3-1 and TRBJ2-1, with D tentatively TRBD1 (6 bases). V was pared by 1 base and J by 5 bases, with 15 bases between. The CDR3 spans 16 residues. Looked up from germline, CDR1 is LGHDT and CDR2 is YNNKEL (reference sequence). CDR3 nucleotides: TGTGCCAGCAGCCAAGCAGACAGGTCAGTAGACAATGAGCAGTTCTTC. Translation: CASSQADRSVDNEQFF.

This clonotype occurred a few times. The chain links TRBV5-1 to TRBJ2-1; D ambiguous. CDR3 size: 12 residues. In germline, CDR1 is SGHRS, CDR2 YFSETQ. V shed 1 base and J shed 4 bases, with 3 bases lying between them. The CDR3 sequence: CASSLKYNEQFF. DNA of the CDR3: TGCGCCAGCAGCTTGAAGTACAATGAGCAGTTCTTC.

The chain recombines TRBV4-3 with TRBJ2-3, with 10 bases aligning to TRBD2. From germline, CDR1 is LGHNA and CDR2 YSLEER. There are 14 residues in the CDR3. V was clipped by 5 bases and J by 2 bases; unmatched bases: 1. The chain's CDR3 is CASSTSGVTDTQYF. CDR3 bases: TGCGCCAGCAGCACTAGCGGGGTCACAGATACGCAGTATTTT.

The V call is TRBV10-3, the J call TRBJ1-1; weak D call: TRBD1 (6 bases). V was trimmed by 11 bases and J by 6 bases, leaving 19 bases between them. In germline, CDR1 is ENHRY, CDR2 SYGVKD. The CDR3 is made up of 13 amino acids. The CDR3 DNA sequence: TGTGCCGTCGCGGGACAAGGGCTTTCTGAAGCTTTCTTT. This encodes CAVAGQGLSEAFF.